This T cell receptor beta chain was recorded in a study of T-cell memory formation after mild COVID-19. General study findings and limits: For contracting clones, CD4+ ones sat mainly in CM and EM, CD8+ in EMRA.

Of note for this clonotype: Its antigen is currently unknown.

cDNA libraries for TCR alpha and TCR beta, carrying sample barcodes and UMIs, came from 5'RACE with constant-segment primers. TCRdb passed the 5' RACE reads through MiXCR, listing each CDR3 protein once. The repertoire has about 440,000 distinct CDR3 sequences, around 19% of them found once; the top ten carry approximately 8.4%. After removal of 6 bases from V and 1 base from J, the junction contained 4 bases not matched to a gene. The CDR3 consists of 14 residues. The V gene's germline CDR1 is MNHEY and CDR2 SVGAGI. V usage is TRBV6-5 and J usage is TRBJ1-1, with TRBD1 matching 8 bases. The TCR comes from an adult woman who had mild COVID-19 (a few samples of this study predate the infection). Cell type and time point are not known. The sample was PBMCs or a T cell subset sorted from them (not recorded which). DNA of the CDR3: TGTGCCAGCAGGCGACAGGGGCGGAACACTGAAGCTTTCTTT. Amino acids: CASRRQGRNTEAFF.